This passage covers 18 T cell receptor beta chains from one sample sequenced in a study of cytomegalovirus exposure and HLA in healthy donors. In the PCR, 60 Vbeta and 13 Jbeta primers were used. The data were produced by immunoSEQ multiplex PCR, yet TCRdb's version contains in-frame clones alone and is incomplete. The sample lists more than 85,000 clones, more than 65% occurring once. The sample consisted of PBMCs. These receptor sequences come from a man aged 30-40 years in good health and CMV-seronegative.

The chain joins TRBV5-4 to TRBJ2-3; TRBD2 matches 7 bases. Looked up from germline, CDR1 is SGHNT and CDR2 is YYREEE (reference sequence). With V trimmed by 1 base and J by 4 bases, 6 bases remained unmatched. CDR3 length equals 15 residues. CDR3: CASSLKGGGADTQYF. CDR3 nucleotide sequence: TGTGCCAGCAGCTTGAAGGGTGGGGGGGCAGATACGCAGTATTTT.

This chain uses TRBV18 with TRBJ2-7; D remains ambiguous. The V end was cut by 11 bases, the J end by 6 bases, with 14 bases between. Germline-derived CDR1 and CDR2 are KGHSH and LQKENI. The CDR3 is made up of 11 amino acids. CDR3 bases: TGTGCCTCCGGATTAGCCGGCGAGCAGTACTTC. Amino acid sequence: CASGLAGEQYF. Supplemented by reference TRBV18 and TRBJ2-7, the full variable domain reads NAGVMQNPRHLVRRRGQEARLRCSPMKGHSHVYWYRQLPEEGLKFMVYLQKENIIDESGMPKERFSAEFPKEGPSILRIQQVVRGDSAAYFCASGLAGEQYFGPGTRLTVT.

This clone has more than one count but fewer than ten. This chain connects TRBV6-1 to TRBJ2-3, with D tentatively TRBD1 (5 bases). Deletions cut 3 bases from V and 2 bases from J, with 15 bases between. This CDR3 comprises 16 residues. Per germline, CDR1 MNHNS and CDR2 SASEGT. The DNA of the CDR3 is TGTGCCAGCAGTGACGGAAGGGGATTTACCACAGATACGCAGTATTTT. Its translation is CASSDGRGFTTDTQYF.

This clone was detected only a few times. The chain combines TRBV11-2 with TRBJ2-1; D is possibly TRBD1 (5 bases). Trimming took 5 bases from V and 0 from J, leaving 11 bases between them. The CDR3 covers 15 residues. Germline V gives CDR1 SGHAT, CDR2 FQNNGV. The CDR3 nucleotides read TGTGCCAGCAGCACCCGACAGAGCTCCTACAATGAGCAGTTCTTC. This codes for CASSTRQSSYNEQFF.

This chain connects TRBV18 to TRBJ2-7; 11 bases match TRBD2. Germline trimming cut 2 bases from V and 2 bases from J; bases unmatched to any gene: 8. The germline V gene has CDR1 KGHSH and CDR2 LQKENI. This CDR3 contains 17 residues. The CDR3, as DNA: TGTGCCAGCTCACCAGGGACTAGCGGAGAGCACCCCTACGAGCAGTACTTC. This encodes CASSPGTSGEHPYEQYF.

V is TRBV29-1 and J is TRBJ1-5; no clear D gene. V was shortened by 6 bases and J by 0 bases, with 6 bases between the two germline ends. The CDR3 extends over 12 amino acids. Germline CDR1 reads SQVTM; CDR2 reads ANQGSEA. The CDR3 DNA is TGCAGCGTCAGAAATAGCAATCAGCCCCAGCATTTT. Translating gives CSVRNSNQPQHF. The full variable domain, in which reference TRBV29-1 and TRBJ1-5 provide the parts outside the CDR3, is SAVISQKPSRDICQRGTSLTIQCQVDSQVTMMFWYRQQPGQSLTLIATANQGSEATYESGFVIDKFPISRPNLTFSTLTVSNMSPEDSSIYLCSVRNSNQPQHFGDGTRLSIL.

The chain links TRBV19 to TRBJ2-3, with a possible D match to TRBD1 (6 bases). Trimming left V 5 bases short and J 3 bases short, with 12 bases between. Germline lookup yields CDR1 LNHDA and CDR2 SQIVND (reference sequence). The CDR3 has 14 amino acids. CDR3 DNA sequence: TGTGCCAGTAGTTTGGCAGGGGAGACAGATACGCAGTATTTT. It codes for CASSLAGETDTQYF.

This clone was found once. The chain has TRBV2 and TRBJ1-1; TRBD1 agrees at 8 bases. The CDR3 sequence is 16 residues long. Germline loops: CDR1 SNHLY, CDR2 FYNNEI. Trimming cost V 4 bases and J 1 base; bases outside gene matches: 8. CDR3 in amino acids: CASSAPLGQGNTEAFF. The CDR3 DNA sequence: TGTGCCAGCAGTGCCCCGCTCGGACAGGGGAACACTGAAGCTTTCTTT.

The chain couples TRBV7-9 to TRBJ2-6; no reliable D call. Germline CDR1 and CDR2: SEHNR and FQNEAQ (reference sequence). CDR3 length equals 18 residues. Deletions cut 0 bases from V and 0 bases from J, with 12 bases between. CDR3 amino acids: CASSLARSSGSGANVLTF. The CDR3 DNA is TGTGCCAGCAGCTTAGCTAGGTCTTCGGGCTCTGGGGCCAACGTCCTGACTTTC.

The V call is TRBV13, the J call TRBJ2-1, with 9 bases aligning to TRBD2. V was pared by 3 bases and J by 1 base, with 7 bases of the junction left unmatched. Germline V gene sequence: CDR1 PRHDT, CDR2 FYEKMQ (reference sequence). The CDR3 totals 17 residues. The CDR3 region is CASSFLGGRASYNEQFF. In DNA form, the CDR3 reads TGTGCCAGCAGCTTTTTGGGCGGGAGGGCGTCCTACAATGAGCAGTTCTTC.

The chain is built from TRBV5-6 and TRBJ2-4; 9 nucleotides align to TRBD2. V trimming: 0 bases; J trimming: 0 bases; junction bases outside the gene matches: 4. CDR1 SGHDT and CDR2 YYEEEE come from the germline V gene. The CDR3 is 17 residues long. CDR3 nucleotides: TGTGCCAGCAGCTTGGCCCTAGCGGGGCTAGCCAAAAACATTCAGTACTTC. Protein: CASSLALAGLAKNIQYF. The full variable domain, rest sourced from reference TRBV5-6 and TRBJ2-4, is DAGVTQSPTHLIKTRGQQVTLRCSPKSGHDTVSWYQQALGQGPQFIFQYYEEEERQRGNFPDRFSGHQFPNYSSELNVNALLLGDSALYLCASSLALAGLAKNIQYFGAGTRLSVL.

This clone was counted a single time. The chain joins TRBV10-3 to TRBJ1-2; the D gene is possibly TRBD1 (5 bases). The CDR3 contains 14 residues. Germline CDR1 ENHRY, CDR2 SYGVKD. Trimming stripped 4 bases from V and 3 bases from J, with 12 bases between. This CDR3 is CAISARQSDYGYTF. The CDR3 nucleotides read TGTGCCATCAGTGCCAGACAGTCGGACTATGGCTACACCTTC.

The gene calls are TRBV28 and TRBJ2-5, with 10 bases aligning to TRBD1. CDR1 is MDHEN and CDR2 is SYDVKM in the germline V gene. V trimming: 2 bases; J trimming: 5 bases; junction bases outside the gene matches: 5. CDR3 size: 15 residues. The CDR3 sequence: CASSLQGQGLETQYF. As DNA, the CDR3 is TGTGCCAGCAGTTTACAGGGACAGGGGCTCGAGACCCAGTACTTC.

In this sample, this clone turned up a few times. CDR3 in amino acids: CASSLNGLADQETQYF. CDR3 nucleotides: TGTGCCAGCAGTTTAAATGGTCTGGCAGACCAAGAGACCCAGTACTTC. The rearrangement joins TRBV27 to TRBJ2-5; D call uncertain. Trimming took 2 bases from V and 0 from J, leaving 13 bases between them. Germline lookup yields CDR1 MNHEY and CDR2 SMNVEV (reference sequence). The CDR3 loop spans 16 amino acids.

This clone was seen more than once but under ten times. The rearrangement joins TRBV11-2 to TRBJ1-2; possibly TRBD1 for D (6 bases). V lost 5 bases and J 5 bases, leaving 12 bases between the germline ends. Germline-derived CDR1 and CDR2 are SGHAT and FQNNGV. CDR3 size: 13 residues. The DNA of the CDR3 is TGTGCCAGCAGCCCAGAGGGGGGGTATGGCTACACCTTC. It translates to CASSPEGGYGYTF.

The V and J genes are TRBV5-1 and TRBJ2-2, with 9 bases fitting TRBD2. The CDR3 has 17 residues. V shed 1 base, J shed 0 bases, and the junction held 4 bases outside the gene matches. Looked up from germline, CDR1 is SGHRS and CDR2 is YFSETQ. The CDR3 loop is CASSLPLAGTNTGELFF. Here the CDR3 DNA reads TGCGCCAGCAGCTTGCCCCTAGCGGGAACGAACACCGGGGAGCTGTTTTTT.

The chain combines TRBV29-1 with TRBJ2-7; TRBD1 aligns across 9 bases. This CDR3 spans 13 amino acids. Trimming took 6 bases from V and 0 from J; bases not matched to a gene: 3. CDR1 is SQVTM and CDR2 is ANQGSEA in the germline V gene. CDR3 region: CSVGTGSSYEQYF. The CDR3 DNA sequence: TGCAGCGTCGGGACAGGGAGCTCCTACGAGCAGTACTTC.

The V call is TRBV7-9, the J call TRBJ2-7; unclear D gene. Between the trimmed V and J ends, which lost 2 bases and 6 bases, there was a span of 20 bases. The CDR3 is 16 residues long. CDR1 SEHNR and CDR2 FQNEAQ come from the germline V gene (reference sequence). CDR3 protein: CASSLSGSYSELEQYF. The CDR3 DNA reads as TGTGCCAGCAGCTTATCTGGGTCCTACTCGGAGCTCGAGCAGTACTTC.